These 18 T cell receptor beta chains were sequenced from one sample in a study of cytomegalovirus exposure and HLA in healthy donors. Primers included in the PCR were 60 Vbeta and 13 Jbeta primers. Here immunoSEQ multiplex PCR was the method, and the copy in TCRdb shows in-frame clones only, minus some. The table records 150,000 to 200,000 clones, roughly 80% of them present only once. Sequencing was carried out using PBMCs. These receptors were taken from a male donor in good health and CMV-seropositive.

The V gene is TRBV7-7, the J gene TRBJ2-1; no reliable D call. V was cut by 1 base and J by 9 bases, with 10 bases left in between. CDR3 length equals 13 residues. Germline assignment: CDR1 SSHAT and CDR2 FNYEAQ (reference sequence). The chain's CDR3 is CASSLELRREQFF. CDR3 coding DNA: TGTGCCAGCAGCTTAGAGTTGCGTCGTGAGCAGTTCTTC.

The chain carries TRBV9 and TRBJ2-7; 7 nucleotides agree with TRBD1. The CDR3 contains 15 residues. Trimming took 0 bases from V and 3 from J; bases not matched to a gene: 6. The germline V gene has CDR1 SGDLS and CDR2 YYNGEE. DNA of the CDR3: TGTGCCAGCAGCGTAGCTATAGGGGGCGTCTACGAGCAGTACTTC. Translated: CASSVAIGGVYEQYF.

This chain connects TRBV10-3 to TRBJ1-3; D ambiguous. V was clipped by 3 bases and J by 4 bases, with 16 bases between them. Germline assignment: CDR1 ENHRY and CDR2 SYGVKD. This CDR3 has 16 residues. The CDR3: CAISDTPGLGGNTIYF. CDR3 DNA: TGTGCCATCAGTGACACCCCAGGTCTTGGGGGAAACACCATATATTTT.

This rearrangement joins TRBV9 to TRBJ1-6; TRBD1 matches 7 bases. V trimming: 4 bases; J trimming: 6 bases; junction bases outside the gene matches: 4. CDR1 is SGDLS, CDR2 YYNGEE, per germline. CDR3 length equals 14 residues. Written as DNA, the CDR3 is TGTGCCAGCAGCAGAGGACAGGTTAATTCACCCCTCCACTTT. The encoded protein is CASSRGQVNSPLHF.

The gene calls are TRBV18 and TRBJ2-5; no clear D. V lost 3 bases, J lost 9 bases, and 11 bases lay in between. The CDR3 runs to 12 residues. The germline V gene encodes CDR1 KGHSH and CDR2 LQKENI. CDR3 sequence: CASSPSDSAQYF. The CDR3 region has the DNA TGTGCCAGCTCACCGAGCGATTCGGCCCAGTACTTC. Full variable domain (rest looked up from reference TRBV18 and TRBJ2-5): NAGVMQNPRHLVRRRGQEARLRCSPMKGHSHVYWYRQLPEEGLKFMVYLQKENIIDESGMPKERFSAEFPKEGPSILRIQQVVRGDSAAYFCASSPSDSAQYFGPGTRLLVL.

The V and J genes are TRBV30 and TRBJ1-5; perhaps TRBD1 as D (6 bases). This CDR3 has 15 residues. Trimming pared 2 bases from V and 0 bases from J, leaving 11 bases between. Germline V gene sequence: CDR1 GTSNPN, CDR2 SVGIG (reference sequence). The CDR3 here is CAWSHGQNSNQPQHF. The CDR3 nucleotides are TGTGCCTGGAGTCATGGACAGAATAGCAATCAGCCCCAGCATTTT.

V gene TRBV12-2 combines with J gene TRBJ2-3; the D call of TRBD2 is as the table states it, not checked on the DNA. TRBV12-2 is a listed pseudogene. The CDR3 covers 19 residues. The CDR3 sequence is CASRSVADRPFGDQDTQYF. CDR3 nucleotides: TGTGCAAGTCGCTCCGTAGCGGATCGACCATTTGGGGACCAAGATACGCAGTATTTT.

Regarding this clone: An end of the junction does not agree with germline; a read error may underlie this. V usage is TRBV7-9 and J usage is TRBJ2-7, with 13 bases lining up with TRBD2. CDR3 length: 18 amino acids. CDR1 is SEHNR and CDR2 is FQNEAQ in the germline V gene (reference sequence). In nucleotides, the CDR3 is TGTGCCAGCAGTTTAGGGGGACTAGCGGGAAGGGGCCTCTACGAGCAGTACTTC. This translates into CASSLGGLAGRGLYEQYF.

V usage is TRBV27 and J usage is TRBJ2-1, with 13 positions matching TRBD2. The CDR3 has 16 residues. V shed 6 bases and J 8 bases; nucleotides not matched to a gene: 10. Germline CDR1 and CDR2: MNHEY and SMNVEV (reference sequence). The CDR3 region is CASRLGLAGVGHEQFF. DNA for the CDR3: TGTGCCAGCAGGCTAGGACTAGCGGGAGTTGGGCATGAGCAGTTCTTC.

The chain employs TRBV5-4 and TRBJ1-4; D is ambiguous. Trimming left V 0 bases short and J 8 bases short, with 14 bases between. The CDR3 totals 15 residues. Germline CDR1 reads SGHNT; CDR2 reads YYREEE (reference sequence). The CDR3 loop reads CASSLAGSISEKLFF. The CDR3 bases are TGTGCCAGCAGCTTGGCCGGGAGCATTTCGGAAAAACTGTTTTTT.

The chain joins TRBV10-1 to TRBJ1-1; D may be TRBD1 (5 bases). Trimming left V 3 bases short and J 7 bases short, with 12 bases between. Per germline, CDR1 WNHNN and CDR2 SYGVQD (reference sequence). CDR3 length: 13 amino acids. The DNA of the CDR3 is TGCGCCAGCAGTGAAAGACAGTACGGTGAAGCTTTCTTT. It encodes CASSERQYGEAFF.

The CDR3 sequence: CASSLRQGVFSTEAFF. The CDR3 coding sequence is TGTGCCAGCAGTTTAAGACAGGGCGTCTTCTCGACTGAAGCTTTCTTT. The gene calls are TRBV6-5 and TRBJ1-1; TRBD1 agrees at 7 bases. The germline V gene has CDR1 MNHEY and CDR2 SVGAGI. Germline trimming cut 4 bases from V and 5 bases from J; bases unmatched to any gene: 13. The CDR3 has 16 residues.

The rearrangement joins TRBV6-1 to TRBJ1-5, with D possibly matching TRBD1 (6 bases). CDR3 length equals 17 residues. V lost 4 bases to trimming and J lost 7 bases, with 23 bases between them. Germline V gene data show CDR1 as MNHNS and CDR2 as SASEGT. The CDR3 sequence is CASSALPPGVREQPQHF. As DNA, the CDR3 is TGTGCCAGCAGTGCTCTGCCTCCAGGGGTGAGGGAGCAGCCCCAGCATTTT.

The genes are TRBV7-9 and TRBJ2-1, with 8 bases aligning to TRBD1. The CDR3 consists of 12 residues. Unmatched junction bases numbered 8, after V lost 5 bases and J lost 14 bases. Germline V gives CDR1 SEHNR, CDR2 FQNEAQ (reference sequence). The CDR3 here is CASSRIPGQEFF. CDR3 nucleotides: TGTGCCAGCAGCCGGATCCCGGGACAGGAGTTCTTC.

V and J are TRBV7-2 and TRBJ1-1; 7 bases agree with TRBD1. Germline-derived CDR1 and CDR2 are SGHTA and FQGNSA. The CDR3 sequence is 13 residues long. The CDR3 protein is CASGRRGWTEAFF. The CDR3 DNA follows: TGTGCAAGCGGGCGCAGGGGGTGGACTGAAGCTTTCTTT.

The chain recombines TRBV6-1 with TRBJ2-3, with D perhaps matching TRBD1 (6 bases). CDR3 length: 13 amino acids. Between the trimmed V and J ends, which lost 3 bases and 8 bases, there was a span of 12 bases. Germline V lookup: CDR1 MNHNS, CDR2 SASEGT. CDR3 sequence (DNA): TGTGCCAGCAGTGAGCAGGGGCGAAGTACGCAGTATTTT. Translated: CASSEQGRSTQYF.

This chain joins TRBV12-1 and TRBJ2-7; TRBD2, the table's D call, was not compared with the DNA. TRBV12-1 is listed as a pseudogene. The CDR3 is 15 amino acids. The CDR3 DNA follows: TGTGCCAGCAGCAGCGGGAGGGCCAAGGCCTACGAGCAGTACTTC. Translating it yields CASSSGRAKAYEQYF.

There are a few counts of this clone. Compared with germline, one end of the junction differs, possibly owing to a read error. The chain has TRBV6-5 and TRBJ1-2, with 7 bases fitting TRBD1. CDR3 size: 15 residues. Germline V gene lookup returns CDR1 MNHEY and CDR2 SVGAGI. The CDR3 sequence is CASSLAIDRAHGYTF. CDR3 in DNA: TGCGCCAGCAGCCTCGCGATTGACAGGGCGCATGGCTACACCTTC.